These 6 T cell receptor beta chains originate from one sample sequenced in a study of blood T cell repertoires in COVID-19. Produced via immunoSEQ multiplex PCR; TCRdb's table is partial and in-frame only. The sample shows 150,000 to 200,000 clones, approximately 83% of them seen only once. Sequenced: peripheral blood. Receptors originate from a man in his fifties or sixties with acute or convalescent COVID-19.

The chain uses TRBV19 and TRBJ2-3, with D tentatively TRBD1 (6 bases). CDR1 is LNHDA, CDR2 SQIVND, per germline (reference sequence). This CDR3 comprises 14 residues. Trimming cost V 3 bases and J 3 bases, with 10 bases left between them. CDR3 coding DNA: TGTGCCAGTAGTATCGGCCAGGGGACAGATACGCAGTATTTT. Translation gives CASSIGQGTDTQYF.

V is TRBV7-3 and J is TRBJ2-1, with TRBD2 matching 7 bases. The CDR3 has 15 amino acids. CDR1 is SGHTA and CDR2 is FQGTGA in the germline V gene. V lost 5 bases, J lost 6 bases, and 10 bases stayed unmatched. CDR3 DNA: TGTGCCAGCAGCCTCGGGGCGGGAGCCGCCAATGAGCAGTTCTTC. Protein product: CASSLGAGAANEQFF.

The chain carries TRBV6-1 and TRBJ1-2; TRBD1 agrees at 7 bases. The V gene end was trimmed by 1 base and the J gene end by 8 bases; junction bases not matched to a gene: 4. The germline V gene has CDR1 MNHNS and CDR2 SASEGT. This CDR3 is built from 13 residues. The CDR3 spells CASSEGGTAGYTF. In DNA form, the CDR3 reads TGTGCCAGCAGTGAAGGTGGGACAGCAGGCTACACCTTC.

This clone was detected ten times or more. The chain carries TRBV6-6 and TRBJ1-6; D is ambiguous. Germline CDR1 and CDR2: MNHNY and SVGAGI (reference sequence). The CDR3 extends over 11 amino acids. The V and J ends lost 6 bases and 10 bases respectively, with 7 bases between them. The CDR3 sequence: CASSPQSPLHF. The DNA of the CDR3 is TGTGCCAGCAGCCCACAGTCACCCCTCCACTTT.

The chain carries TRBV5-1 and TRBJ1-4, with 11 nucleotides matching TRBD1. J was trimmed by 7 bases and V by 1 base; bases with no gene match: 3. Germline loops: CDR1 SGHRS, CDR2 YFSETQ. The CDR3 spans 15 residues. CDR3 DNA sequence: TGCGCCAGCAGCTTGATCGGGACAGGGGGTGAAAAACTGTTTTTT. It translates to CASSLIGTGGEKLFF.

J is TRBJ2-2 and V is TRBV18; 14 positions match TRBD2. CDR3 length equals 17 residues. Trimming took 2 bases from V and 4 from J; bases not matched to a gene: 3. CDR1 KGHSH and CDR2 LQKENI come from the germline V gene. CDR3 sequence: CASSPGGTSGSTGELFF. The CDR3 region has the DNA TGTGCCAGCTCACCAGGGGGGACTAGCGGGAGCACCGGGGAGCTGTTTTTT. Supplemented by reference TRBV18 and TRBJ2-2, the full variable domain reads NAGVMQNPRHLVRRRGQEARLRCSPMKGHSHVYWYRQLPEEGLKFMVYLQKENIIDESGMPKERFSAEFPKEGPSILRIQQVVRGDSAAYFCASSPGGTSGSTGELFFGEGSRLTVL.